This T cell receptor beta chain was captured by sequencing in a study of CD8 T cells in ankylosing spondylitis. Study-level results: Characteristic of ankylosing spondylitis blood, it appeared, was a TCR beta motif comprising several highly homologous variants.

From the 5' RACE reads, TCRdb called clonotypes with MiXCR, one entry per CDR3 protein. The data show roughly 220,000 distinct CDR3 sequences, about 10% seen once. This clonotype was observed once. The antigen is not known. A clone one base away is much larger, so this may be a read error. CDR1 MDHEN and CDR2 SYDVKM come from the germline V gene. The CDR3 covers 16 residues. Trimming took off 4 bases at V and 2 bases at J, with 15 bases between the two ends. The specimen sequenced was blood, either unsorted or a sorted T cell fraction (not recorded which). The receptor's source is a male donor with ankylosing spondylitis or in good health (not recorded which). The chain recombines TRBV28 with TRBJ1-5; possible D gene TRBD1, 5 bases. CDR3 protein: CASSSEAGWGNQPQHF. As DNA, the CDR3 is TGTGCCAGCAGTTCAGAGGCAGGGTGGGGCAATCAGCCCCAGCATTTT.